A single sample gave rise to the 5 T cell receptor beta chains below, sequenced in a study of blood T cell repertoires in COVID-19. Libraries were prepared by immunoSEQ multiplex PCR; TCRdb keeps only in-frame clonotypes and omits some of them. The table includes more than 250,000 clones, about 90% detected once. The source material was PBMCs or T cells enriched from blood (not recorded which). The source is a woman aged 25-40 years who had recovered from COVID-19.

The rearrangement uses TRBV9 and TRBJ1-6; possible D gene TRBD1, 5 bases. The CDR3 is 16 amino acids. The germline gives CDR1 SGDLS, CDR2 YYNGEE. V was clipped by 4 bases and J by 6 bases, with 17 bases between them. DNA of the CDR3: TGTGCCAGCAGCTCCGAGGGAGGGGCAGGTAATTCACCCCTCCACTTT. As protein: CASSSEGGAGNSPLHF. The complete variable domain, with remaining parts taken from reference TRBV9 and TRBJ1-6, reads DSGVTQTPKHLITATGQRVTLRCSPRSGDLSVYWYQQSLDQGLQFLIQYYNGEERAKGNILERFSAQQFPDLHSELNLSSLELGDSALYFCASSSEGGAGNSPLHFGNGTRLTVT.

V and J are TRBV9 and TRBJ2-1, with TRBD2 identical over 11 bases. The V gene end was trimmed by 4 bases and the J gene end by 6 bases; junction bases not matched to a gene: 12. The germline V gene has CDR1 SGDLS and CDR2 YYNGEE. This CDR3 is 17 amino acids long. CDR3 sequence (DNA): TGTGCCAGCAGCCCGCGAATAGCGGGGGGGCAATTCAATGAGCAGTTCTTC. This gives the protein CASSPRIAGGQFNEQFF.

The rearrangement links TRBV5-1 to TRBJ2-7; 7 bases are shared with TRBD2. CDR3 length: 14 amino acids. Germline trimming cut 3 bases from V and 5 bases from J; bases unmatched to any gene: 8. From germline, CDR1 is SGHRS and CDR2 YFSETQ. The CDR3 sequence: CASSSKRGNHEQYF. The CDR3 nucleotides read TGCGCCAGCAGCTCTAAGCGGGGCAACCACGAGCAGTACTTC. Full variable domain (remainder filled in from reference TRBV5-1 and TRBJ2-7): KAGVTQTPRYLIKTRGQQVTLSCSPISGHRSVSWYQQTPGQGLQFLFEYFSETQRNKGNFPGRFSGRQFSNSRSEMNVSTLELGDSALYLCASSSKRGNHEQYFGPGTRLTVT.

The chain uses TRBV4-3 and TRBJ2-3; tentative D call: TRBD2 (6 bases). V lost 4 bases and J lost 5, with 19 bases in between. From germline, CDR1 is LGHNA and CDR2 YSLEER. The CDR3 is 16 residues long. The CDR3 DNA sequence: TGCGCCAGCAGCCCTTACTCTAGCGTCGACGGAGATACGCAGTATTTT. This translates into CASSPYSSVDGDTQYF.

This chain links TRBV7-9 with TRBJ1-6; perhaps TRBD1 as D (5 bases). Germline V lookup: CDR1 SEHNR, CDR2 FQNEAQ (reference sequence). This CDR3 comprises 14 residues. V lost 5 bases to trimming and J lost 5 bases, with 10 bases between them. In DNA form, the CDR3 reads TGTGCCAGCAGCCCAGGGTATGATAATTCACCCCTCCACTTT. Amino acids: CASSPGYDNSPLHF.